Listed here are 20 T cell receptor beta chains from one sample, sequenced in a study of T cell repertoires in cytomegalovirus infection. Antigens for these TCRs are unknown. MiXCR, applied by TCRdb to the reads, yields one record per CDR3 protein. The repertoire includes approximately 1,000,000 distinct CDR3 sequences, roughly 30% of them detected once, and more than 12% sits in the top ten. Source: cultured CD8+ T cells from PBMCs, taken from culture after CMV antigen stimulation. Source of these receptors: a human donor in good health (CMV status not recorded). Some clones in this sample may be carry-over from other donors' samples.

There are a few counts of this clonotype. The chain is built from TRBV7-6 and TRBJ2-7; 12 bases agree with TRBD2. V shed 5 bases and J 5 bases; nucleotides not matched to a gene: 4. The CDR3 covers 14 residues. The germline CDR1 and CDR2 sequences are SGHVS and FNYEAQ. DNA for the CDR3: TGTGCCAGCAGCCCGACTAGCGGGGGAAACGAGCAGTACTTC. Translation gives CASSPTSGGNEQYF.

The table lists this clonotype with a few counts. This chain links TRBV7-6 with TRBJ1-5; 7 nucleotides match TRBD1. The V gene's germline CDR1 is SGHVS and CDR2 FNYEAQ. Trimming took 5 bases from V and 10 from J; bases not matched to a gene: 11. This CDR3 region has 14 residues. The CDR3 region is CASSPTGAGGPQHF. The DNA of the CDR3 is TGTGCCAGCAGCCCTACAGGGGCGGGGGGCCCCCAGCATTTT.

This clonotype was recorded at least ten times. The rearrangement uses TRBV6-2 or TRBV6-3 and TRBJ1-1; 12 nucleotides match TRBD1. The ends lost 4 bases at V and 4 bases at J; junction bases unmatched: 10. Germline V gives CDR1 MNHEY, CDR2 SVGEGT. This CDR3 region has 17 residues. CDR3 protein: CASSSPGQGAASTEAFF. Written as DNA, the CDR3 is TGTGCCAGCAGTTCGCCGGGACAGGGGGCGGCGAGCACTGAAGCTTTCTTT.

This clonotype was detected ten times or more. The chain has TRBV13 and TRBJ2-5; no reliable D call. The CDR3 length is 11 residues. V lost 4 bases to trimming and J lost 0 bases, with 0 bases between them. The germline V gene encodes CDR1 PRHDT and CDR2 FYEKMQ (reference sequence). The chain's CDR3 is CASSYQETQYF. CDR3 sequence (DNA): TGTGCCAGCAGCTACCAAGAGACCCAGTACTTC. Variable domain in full (rest from reference TRBV13 and TRBJ2-5): AAGVIQSPRHLIKEKRETATLKCYPIPRHDTVYWYQQGPGQDPQFLISFYEKMQSDKGSIPDRFSAQQFSDYHSELNMSSLELGDSALYFCASSYQETQYFGPGTRLLVL.

This clonotype showed up just once. V and J are TRBV7-9 and TRBJ2-7; 7 bases agree with TRBD2. Germline V lookup: CDR1 SEHNR, CDR2 FQNEAQ (reference sequence). The CDR3 consists of 17 residues. V was clipped by 4 bases and J by 3 bases; unmatched bases: 15. CDR3 sequence (DNA): TGTGCCAGCAGCTCAGGACTAGTGGGGGGGATAAACTACGAGCAGTACGTC. Its translation: CASSSGLVGGINYEQYV.

The gene calls are TRBV7-9 and TRBJ2-1; 9 bases line up with TRBD1. After removal of 5 bases from V and 0 bases from J, the junction contained 8 bases not matched to a gene. Looked up from germline, CDR1 is SEHNR and CDR2 is FQNEAQ (reference sequence). There are 17 residues in the CDR3. This CDR3 is CASSQWTGEHSYNEQFF. CDR3 nucleotides: TGTGCCAGCAGCCAATGGACAGGGGAACACTCCTACAATGAGCAGTTCTTC.

For the CDR3, the DNA is TGCAGTGCTAGAGCCGCCGACGAGCACCCTGGCTACACCTTC. This codes for CSARAADEHPGYTF. The rearrangement uses TRBV20-1 and TRBJ1-2; the D is unclear. V dropped 1 base and J dropped 7 bases, with 16 bases sitting between them. Germline CDR1 reads DFQATT; CDR2 reads SNEGSKA (reference sequence). This CDR3 comprises 14 residues.

The table lists this clonotype with many counts. The DNA for the CDR3 is TGTGCCAGCAGCCTGTCCGAACAGGGAATCGGTGGGGACACCGGGGAGCTGTTTTTT. Protein product: CASSLSEQGIGGDTGELFF. The chain recombines TRBV11-2 with TRBJ2-2; tentatively, D is TRBD1 (6 bases). The V and J ends lost 5 bases and 3 bases respectively, with 25 bases between them. This CDR3 comprises 19 residues. Germline lookup yields CDR1 SGHAT and CDR2 FQNNGV.

This clonotype was observed at least ten times. Its ends do not fully match the called genes, so a read error is possible. The rearrangement links TRBV4-1 to TRBJ2-2; D is possibly TRBD1 (5 bases). Germline V CDR1 and CDR2: MGHRA, YSYEKL. The CDR3 sequence is 13 residues long. The CDR3 loop is CASSQDSTGELFF. CDR3 coding DNA: TGTGCCAGCAGCCAAGACAGTACCGGGGAGCTGTTTTTT.

This sequence joins TRBV4-1 and TRBJ1-2; D not certain. Germline loops: CDR1 MGHRA, CDR2 YSYEKL. The length of the CDR3 is 12 residues. Trimming removed 4 bases at V and 7 bases at J, with 10 bases between. CDR3: CASSRLDGGYTF. DNA of the CDR3: TGCGCCAGCAGCCGCCTTGATGGTGGCTACACCTTC.

This clonotype was found many times. The chain uses TRBV7-2 and TRBJ2-7, with TRBD1 as a possible D gene (6 bases). The CDR3 consists of 14 residues. Germline-derived CDR1 and CDR2 are SGHTA and FQGNSA. V was clipped by 4 bases and J by 5 bases, with 15 bases between them. CDR3 loop: CASSSNGGFDEQYV. The DNA of the CDR3 is TGTGCCAGCAGCTCAAATGGGGGCTTCGACGAGCAGTACGTC.

The genes are TRBV5-1 and TRBJ2-1; possibly TRBD1 for D (6 bases). V lost 0 bases and J lost 4, with 11 bases in between. The CDR3 extends over 15 amino acids. Germline-derived CDR1 and CDR2 are SGHRS and YFSETQ. In DNA, the CDR3 is TGCGCCAGCAGCTTGGAAGGGGGTTTGTACAATGAGCAGTTCTTC. Translating it yields CASSLEGGLYNEQFF.

The chain carries TRBV29-1 and TRBJ1-3, with a possible D match to TRBD1 (6 bases). The ends were cut back, 0 bases at V and 0 bases at J, with 15 bases in the middle. This CDR3 spans 17 amino acids. CDR1 SQVTM and CDR2 ANQGSEA come from the germline V gene. CDR3 in amino acids: CSVEDRGGVHSGNTIYF. In DNA, the CDR3 is TGCAGCGTTGAAGATCGGGGGGGCGTCCACTCTGGAAACACCATATATTTT.

In DNA form, the CDR3 reads TGTGCCAGCAGTTACCACATCCCCGGGACGAAAAAGGAAAAACTGTTTTTT. It specifies CASSYHIPGTKKEKLFF. The chain uses TRBV6-5 and TRBJ1-4, with D possibly TRBD1 on 5 matching bases. The V gene's germline CDR1 is MNHEY and CDR2 SVGAGI. V shed 2 bases and J shed 8 bases, with 21 bases lying between them. There are 17 residues in the CDR3.

About this clonotype itself: Relative to the germline gene, one junction end is altered; a read error may explain this. The chain carries TRBV7-7 and TRBJ1-1, with D possibly TRBD1 on 5 matching bases. Germline assignment: CDR1 SSHAT and CDR2 FNYEAQ (reference sequence). This CDR3 has 17 amino acids. CDR3 nucleotides: TGTGCTAGCAGCGCCCGAGGGGACCCGGGCCTGAACACTGAAGCTTTCTTT. Its protein is CASSARGDPGLNTEAFF.

V is TRBV20-1 and J is TRBJ2-3; 13 nucleotides agree with TRBD2. Trimming cost V 6 bases and J 2 bases; bases outside gene matches: 14. Germline V gene data show CDR1 as DFQATT and CDR2 as SNEGSKA (reference sequence). The CDR3 totals 18 residues. The CDR3 bases are TGCAGTGCCGCCGACACTAGCGGGGGGGCTTCTTACACAGATACGCAGTATTTT. Its translation: CSAADTSGGASYTDTQYF.

V usage is TRBV2 and J usage is TRBJ2-4; perhaps TRBD1 as D (6 bases). Germline values: CDR1 SNHLY, CDR2 FYNNEI. The CDR3 has 15 residues. Trimming took 0 bases from V and 8 from J, leaving 14 bases between them. CDR3 sequence: CASSEAGRGMDIQYF. In DNA form, the CDR3 reads TGTGCCAGCAGTGAAGCCGGCAGGGGAATGGACATTCAGTACTTC.

This clonotype was counted ten times or more. The CDR3 protein is CASSSLAGGGDTQYF. CDR3 sequence (DNA): TGTGCCAGCAGCTCACTAGCGGGGGGTGGGGATACGCAGTATTTT. This chain uses TRBV7-2 with TRBJ2-3; the match to TRBD2 covers 12 bases. CDR1 SGHTA and CDR2 FQGNSA come from the germline V gene. This CDR3 contains 15 residues. J lost 6 bases, V lost 4 bases, and 5 bases had no gene match.

This rearrangement joins TRBV2 to TRBJ1-5, with TRBD1 identical over 9 bases. Germline V gene sequence: CDR1 SNHLY, CDR2 FYNNEI. CDR3 size: 15 residues. With V trimmed by 3 bases and J by 3 bases, 3 bases remained unmatched. CDR3 coding DNA: TGTGCCAGCAGTGAGCGGACAGGGGTCAATCAGCCCCAGCATTTT. Amino acid sequence: CASSERTGVNQPQHF.

This clonotype has a handful of counts. This chain connects TRBV20-1 to TRBJ1-3, with 8 bases aligning to TRBD1. This CDR3 is 18 amino acids long. In germline, CDR1 is DFQATT, CDR2 SNEGSKA (reference sequence). V shed 1 base, J shed 0 bases, and the junction held 11 bases outside the gene matches. Here the CDR3 reads CSARAPWTGLHSGNTIYF. As DNA, the CDR3 is TGCAGTGCTAGAGCCCCGTGGACAGGGCTGCACTCTGGAAACACCATATATTTT.